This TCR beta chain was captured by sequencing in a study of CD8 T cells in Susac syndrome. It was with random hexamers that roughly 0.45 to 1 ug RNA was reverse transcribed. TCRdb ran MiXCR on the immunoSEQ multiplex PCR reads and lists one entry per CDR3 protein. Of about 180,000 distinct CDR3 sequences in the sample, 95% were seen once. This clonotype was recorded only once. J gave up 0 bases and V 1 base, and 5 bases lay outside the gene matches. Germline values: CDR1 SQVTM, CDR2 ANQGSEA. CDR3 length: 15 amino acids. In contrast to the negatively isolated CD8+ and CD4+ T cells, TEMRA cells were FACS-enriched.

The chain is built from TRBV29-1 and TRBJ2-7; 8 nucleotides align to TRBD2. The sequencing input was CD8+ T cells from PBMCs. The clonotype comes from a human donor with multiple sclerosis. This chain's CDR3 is CSVEGISGSSYEQYF. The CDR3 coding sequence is TGCAGCGTTGAAGGGATCAGCGGGAGCTCCTACGAGCAGTACTTC.